This T cell receptor (beta chain) was retrieved from a study of Graves' ophthalmopathy and Graves' hyperthyroidism. Amplification from RNA transcripts yielded the TCR beta CDR3 regions. HTBI primers served in a first-round RT-PCR, which a second-round multiplex PCR followed. TCRdb analysed the multiplex PCR reads with MiXCR anew, one entry per CDR3 protein. This table holds hundreds of thousands of distinct CDR3 sequences, about 21% found once. This clonotype was observed at least ten times. CDR3 length: 12 residues. Deletions cut 11 bases from V and 4 bases from J, with 14 bases between. The germline V gene has CDR1 LNHDA and CDR2 SQIVND (reference sequence).

Sequencing was carried out using peripheral blood. The TCR was taken from a woman between 18 and 30 years old with stable Graves' hyperthyroidism. The chain recombines TRBV19 with TRBJ1-1; D is possibly TRBD1 (6 bases). This CDR3 is CAQAGGTTEAFF. The CDR3 bases are TGTGCCCAGGCCGGGGGCACCACTGAAGCTTTCTTT. The whole variable domain, filled in from reference TRBV19 and TRBJ1-1, reads DGGITQSPKYLFRKEGQNVTLSCEQNLNHDAMYWYRQDPGQGLRLIYYSQIVNDFQKGDIAEGYSVSREKKESFPLTVTSAQKNPTAFYLCAQAGGTTEAFFGQGTRLTVV.